The 2 T cell receptor beta chains listed next were all sequenced from one sample in a study of shared clonotypes between healthy human individuals. Sequencing used immunoSEQ multiplex PCR; TCRdb keeps in-frame clones, though not all of them. The sample consists of about 1.4 million clones, roughly 95% of them appearing once. Specimen: naive CD4+ T cells sorted from blood. Subset defined: CD45RA+ positively selected. These receptors were collected from a man aged 30 to 39 in good health.

The chain links TRBV6-5 to TRBJ2-7, with D uncertain. The length of the CDR3 is 15 residues. The ends were cut back, 0 bases at V and 0 bases at J, with 9 bases in the middle. Germline V gene sequence: CDR1 MNHEY, CDR2 SVGAGI. CDR3 amino acids: CASSYSPTDSYEQYF. CDR3 nucleotide sequence: TGTGCCAGCAGTTACTCGCCGACGGACTCCTACGAGCAGTACTTC.

The gene calls are TRBV30 and TRBJ1-3, with 8 bases aligning to TRBD1. Trimming took 1 base from V and 4 from J; bases not matched to a gene: 6. CDR3 length: 15 amino acids. The germline V gene has CDR1 GTSNPN and CDR2 SVGIG (reference sequence). In DNA form, the CDR3 reads TGTGCCTGGAGTGGGGACCGGGACAGGGGAAACACCATATATTTT. Encoded protein: CAWSGDRDRGNTIYF. Full variable domain (rest looked up from reference TRBV30 and TRBJ1-3): SQTIHQWPATLVQPVGSPLSLECTVEGTSNPNLYWYRQAAGRGLQLLFYSVGIGQISSEVPQNLSASRPQDRQFILSSKKLLLSDSGFYLCAWSGDRDRGNTIYFGEGSWLTVV.